The entry that follows covers one T cell receptor beta chain sequence. As yet, its antigen is unknown. The junction shows a germline mismatch at one end, possibly a read error. This sample is part of a study of T cell repertoires in cytomegalovirus infection. A single record per CDR3 protein comes from TCRdb applying MiXCR to the reads. There are a few hundred thousand distinct CDR3 sequences in the sample; about a sixth occur only once, and around 12% lies in the top ten. The CDR3 loop spans 18 amino acids. CDR1 is SGHVS and CDR2 is FNYEAQ in the germline V gene. Findings and limits, study-wide: HLA-C-restricted CMV-specific TCR beta clonotypes were dominant in the ex vivo response.

The receptor was isolated from a human donor in good health (CMV status not recorded). Some clones in this sample may be carry-over from other donors' samples. The chain is built from TRBV7-6 and TRBJ2-5; 8 bases match TRBD2. Sequences were obtained from PBMCs. The CDR3 loop reads CASSLGLGVAGLQETQYF. CDR3 nucleotide sequence: TGTGCTAGCAGCTTAGGTCTTGGGGTAGCGGGGCTTCAAGAGACCCAGTACTTC.